This T cell receptor (beta chain) was documented in a study of vaccination effects on CD4 cells after COVID-19. As for the study in general: Each participant was given two doses of one vaccine (BNT162b2 or mRNA-1273).

Germline-derived CDR1 and CDR2 are SGHAT and FQNNGV. The CDR3 consists of 14 residues. The germline V and J ends were trimmed by 5 bases and 0 bases, with 11 bases remaining between them. This clone was detected only a few times. Its antigen is as yet unknown. Here immunoSEQ multiplex PCR was the method, and the copy in TCRdb shows in-frame clones only, minus some. The table includes tens of thousands of clones, roughly 74% detected once. Prior to sequencing, the ViraFEST assay stimulated PBMC with viral peptide pools, which expanded the antigen-specific CD4+ T cells. Cultured cells yielded isolated CD4+ T cells after 10 days. Having tested negative for nucleocapsid antibodies, the vaccine recipients showed no prior SARS-CoV-2 infection. Cultivation was performed at 1.5 million to 2.5 million PBMC per well with 8.5 to 10 IU/ml IL-2 and roughly 9.9 ug/ml peptides added. Days 3 and 7 saw half the medium replaced with IL-2 medium.

The chain uses TRBV11-2 and TRBJ2-7; D possibly corresponds to TRBD1 (5 bases). This TCR was sampled from a human donor who received a COVID-19 vaccine. The source was CD4+ T cells from PBMCs cultured with HCoV-NL63 spike peptides, collected before COVID-19 vaccination. For the CDR3, the DNA is TGTGCCAGCAGCGGACACTACCTCTCCTACGAGCAGTACGTC. Its translation: CASSGHYLSYEQYV.